This section outlines one T cell receptor beta chain sequence together with its context. The antigen remains unidentified. These data come from a study of shared clonotypes between healthy human individuals. Method: immunoSEQ multiplex PCR; TCRdb's copy keeps in-frame clones and lacks some. The profile shows fewer than 3 million clones, under 95% of them singletons. This CDR3 spans 13 amino acids. Trimming left V 10 bases short and J 6 bases short, with 18 bases between. Germline CDR1 SGHNT, CDR2 YYREEE (reference sequence). Study results and limitations: Sampling involved blood alone; tissue repertoires likely differ.

The sample consisted of naive CD4+ T cells from PBMCs. Stated subset: CD45RA+ positively selected. The sequence was obtained from a man aged 18 to 29 in good health. Some clones in this sample may be carry-over from other donors' samples. The chain is built from TRBV5-4 and TRBJ2-3; D is perhaps TRBD2 (6 bases). The CDR3 region is CAWELAPGDTQYF. CDR3 in DNA: TGTGCCTGGGAGCTAGCGCCGGGGGATACGCAGTATTTT.